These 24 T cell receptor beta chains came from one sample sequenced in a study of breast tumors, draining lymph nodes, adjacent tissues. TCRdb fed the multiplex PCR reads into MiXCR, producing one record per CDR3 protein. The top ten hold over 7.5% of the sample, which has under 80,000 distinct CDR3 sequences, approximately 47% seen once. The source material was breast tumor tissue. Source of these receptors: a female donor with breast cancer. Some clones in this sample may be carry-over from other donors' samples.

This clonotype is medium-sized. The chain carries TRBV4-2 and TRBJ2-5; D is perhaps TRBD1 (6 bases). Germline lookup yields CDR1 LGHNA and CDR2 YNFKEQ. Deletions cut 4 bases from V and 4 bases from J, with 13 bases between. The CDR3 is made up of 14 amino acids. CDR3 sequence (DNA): TGTGCCAGCAGCCTCGAGGGGGAAGGAGAGACCCAGTACTTC. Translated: CASSLEGEGETQYF.

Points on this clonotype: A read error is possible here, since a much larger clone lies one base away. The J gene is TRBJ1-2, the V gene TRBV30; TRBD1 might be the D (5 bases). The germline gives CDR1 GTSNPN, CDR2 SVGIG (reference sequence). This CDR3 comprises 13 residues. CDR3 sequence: CAWKLRDDLFYAF. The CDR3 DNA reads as TGTGCCTGGAAACTCAGGGATGATCTCTTCTACGCCTTC.

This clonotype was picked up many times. CDR3 coding DNA: TGTGCCAGCAGCTTGGCAGTACTGGGAGAAAGCTCCTACAATGAGCAGTTCTTC. This translates into CASSLAVLGESSYNEQFF. The gene calls are TRBV5-5 and TRBJ2-1, with D tentatively TRBD2 (5 bases). Germline V gives CDR1 SGHKS, CDR2 YYEKEE (reference sequence). V lost 0 bases and J 0 bases, leaving 16 bases between the germline ends. The CDR3 runs 18 residues.

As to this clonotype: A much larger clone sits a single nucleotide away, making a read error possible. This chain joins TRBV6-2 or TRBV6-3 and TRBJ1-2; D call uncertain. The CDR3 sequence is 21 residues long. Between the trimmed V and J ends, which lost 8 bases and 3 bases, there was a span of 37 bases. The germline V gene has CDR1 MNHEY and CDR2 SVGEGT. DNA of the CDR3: TGTGCCAGCCGCCCCTACATCCTGCGGATTTATAGCTTTTCCCCTGACTATGGCTACACCTTC. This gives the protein CASRPYILRIYSFSPDYGYTF.

Here the CDR3 reads CASSLVGRVGNQPQYF. In nucleotides, the CDR3 is TGTGCCAGCAGCTTAGTGGGCCGGGTTGGCAATCAGCCCCAGTACTTC. The chain couples TRBV7-2 to TRBJ2-5; D unresolved. Germline CDR1 reads SGHTA; CDR2 reads FQGNSA. The CDR3 has 16 amino acids. V lost 1 base and J 9 bases, leaving 21 bases between the germline ends.

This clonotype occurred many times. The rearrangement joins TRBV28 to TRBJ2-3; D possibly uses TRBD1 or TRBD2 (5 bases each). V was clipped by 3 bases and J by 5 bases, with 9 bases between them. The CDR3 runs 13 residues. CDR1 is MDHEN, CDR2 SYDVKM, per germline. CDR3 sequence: CASSLLGVDTQYF. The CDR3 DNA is TGTGCCAGCAGTTTGCTGGGGGTAGATACGCAGTATTTT.

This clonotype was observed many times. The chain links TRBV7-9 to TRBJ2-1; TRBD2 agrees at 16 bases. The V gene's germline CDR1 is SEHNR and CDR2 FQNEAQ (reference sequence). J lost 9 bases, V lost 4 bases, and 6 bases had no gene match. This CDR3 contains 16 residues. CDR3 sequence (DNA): TGTGCCAGCAGCTCGGGACTAGCGGGAGGGCTTGCTGAGCAGTTCTTC. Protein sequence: CASSSGLAGGLAEQFF. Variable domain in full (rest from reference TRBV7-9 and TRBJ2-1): DTGVSQNPRHKITKRGQNVTFRCDPISEHNRLYWYRQTLGQGPEFLTYFQNEAQLEKSRLLSDRFSAERPKGSFSTLEIQRTEQGDSAMYLCASSSGLAGGLAEQFFGPGTRLTVL.

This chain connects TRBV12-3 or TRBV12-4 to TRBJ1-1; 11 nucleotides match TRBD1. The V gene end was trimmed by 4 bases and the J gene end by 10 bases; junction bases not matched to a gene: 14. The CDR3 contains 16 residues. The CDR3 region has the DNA TGTGCCAGCAGTTACTCTGGGACAGGGGGTCTGTTAGGAGCTTTCTTT. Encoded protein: CASSYSGTGGLLGAFF.

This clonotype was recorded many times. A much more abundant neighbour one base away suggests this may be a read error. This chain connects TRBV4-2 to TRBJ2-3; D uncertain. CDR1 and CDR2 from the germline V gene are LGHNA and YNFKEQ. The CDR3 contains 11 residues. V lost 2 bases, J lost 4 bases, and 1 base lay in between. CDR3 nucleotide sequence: TGTGCCAGCAGCCAATCAGATACGCAGTATTTT. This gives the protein CASSQSDTQYF.

The CDR3 sequence is CASSARGAGPETQYF. The CDR3, as DNA: TGTGCCAGCAGCGCCAGGGGGGCGGGGCCGGAGACCCAGTACTTC. V and J are TRBV5-6 and TRBJ2-5; D possibly corresponds to TRBD1 (7 bases). The V gene lost 4 bases and the J gene lost 5 bases, with 18 bases spanning the gap. Germline CDR1 and CDR2: SGHDT and YYEEEE. This CDR3 comprises 15 residues.

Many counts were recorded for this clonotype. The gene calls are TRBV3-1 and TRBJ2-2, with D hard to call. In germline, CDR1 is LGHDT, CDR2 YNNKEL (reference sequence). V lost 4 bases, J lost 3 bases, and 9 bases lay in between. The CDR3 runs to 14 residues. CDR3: CASSPFGHTGELFF. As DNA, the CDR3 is TGTGCCAGCAGCCCCTTTGGGCACACCGGGGAGCTGTTTTTT.

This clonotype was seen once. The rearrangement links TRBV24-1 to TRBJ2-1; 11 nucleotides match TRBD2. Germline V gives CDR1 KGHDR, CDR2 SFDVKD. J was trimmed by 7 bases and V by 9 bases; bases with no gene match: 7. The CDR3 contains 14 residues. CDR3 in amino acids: CATGVLAGVNEQFF. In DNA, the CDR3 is TGTGCCACCGGGGTACTAGCGGGGGTGAATGAGCAGTTCTTC.

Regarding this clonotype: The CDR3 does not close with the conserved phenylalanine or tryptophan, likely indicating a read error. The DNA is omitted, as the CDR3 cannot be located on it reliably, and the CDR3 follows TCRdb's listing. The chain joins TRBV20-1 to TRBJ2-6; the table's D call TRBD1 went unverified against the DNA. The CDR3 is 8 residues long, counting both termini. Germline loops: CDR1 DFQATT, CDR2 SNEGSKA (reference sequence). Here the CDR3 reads CSASVRGT.

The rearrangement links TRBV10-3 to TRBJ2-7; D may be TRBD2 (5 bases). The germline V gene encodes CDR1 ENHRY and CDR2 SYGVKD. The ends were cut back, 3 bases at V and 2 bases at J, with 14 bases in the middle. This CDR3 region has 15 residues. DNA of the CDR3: TGTGCCATCAGTGATTACGAGGGCGCTGCCTACGAGCAGTACTTC. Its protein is CAISDYEGAAYEQYF.

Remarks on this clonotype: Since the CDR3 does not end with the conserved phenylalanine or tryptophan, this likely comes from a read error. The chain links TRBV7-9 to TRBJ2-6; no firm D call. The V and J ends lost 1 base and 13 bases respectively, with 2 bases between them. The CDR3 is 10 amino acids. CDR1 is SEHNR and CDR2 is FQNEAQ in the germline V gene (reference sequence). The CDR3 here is CASSLGVLTL. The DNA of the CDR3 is TGTGCCAGCAGCTTAGGAGTCCTGACTCTC.

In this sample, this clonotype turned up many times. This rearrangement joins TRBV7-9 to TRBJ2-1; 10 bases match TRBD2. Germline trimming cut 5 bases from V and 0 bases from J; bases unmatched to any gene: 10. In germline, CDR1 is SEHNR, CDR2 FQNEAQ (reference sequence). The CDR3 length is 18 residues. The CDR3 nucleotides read TGTGCCAGCAGCCCAGGAGCTAGCGGGGGTCACTCCTACAATGAGCAGTTCTTC. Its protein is CASSPGASGGHSYNEQFF.

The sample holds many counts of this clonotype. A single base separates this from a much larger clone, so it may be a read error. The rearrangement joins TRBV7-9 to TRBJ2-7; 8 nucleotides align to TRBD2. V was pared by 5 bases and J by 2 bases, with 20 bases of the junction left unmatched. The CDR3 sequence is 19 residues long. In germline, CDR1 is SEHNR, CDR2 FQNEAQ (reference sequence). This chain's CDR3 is CASSPWGLIAGGTPYEQYF. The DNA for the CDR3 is TGTGCCAGCAGCCCATGGGGGCTTATCGCGGGGGGCACACCCTACGAGCAGTACTTC.

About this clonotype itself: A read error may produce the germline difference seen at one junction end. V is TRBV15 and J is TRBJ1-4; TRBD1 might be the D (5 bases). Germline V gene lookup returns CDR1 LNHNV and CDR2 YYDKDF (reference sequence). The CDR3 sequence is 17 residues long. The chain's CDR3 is CATSSRRTGTINGKLFF. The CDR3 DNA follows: TGTGCCACCAGCAGTAGAAGAACCGGGACCATTAATGGAAAACTGTTTTTT.

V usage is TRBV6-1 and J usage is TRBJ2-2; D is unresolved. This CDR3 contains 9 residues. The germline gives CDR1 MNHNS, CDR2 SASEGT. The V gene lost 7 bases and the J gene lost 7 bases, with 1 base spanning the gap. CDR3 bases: TGTGCCAGCAACGGGGAGCTGTTTTTT. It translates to CASNGELFF.

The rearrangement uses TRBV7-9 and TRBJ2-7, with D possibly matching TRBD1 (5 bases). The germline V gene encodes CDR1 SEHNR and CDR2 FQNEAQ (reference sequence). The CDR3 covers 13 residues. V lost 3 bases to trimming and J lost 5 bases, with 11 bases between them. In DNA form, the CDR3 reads TGTGCCAGCAGCTTGTACAGGCGGAACGAGCAGTACTTC. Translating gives CASSLYRRNEQYF.

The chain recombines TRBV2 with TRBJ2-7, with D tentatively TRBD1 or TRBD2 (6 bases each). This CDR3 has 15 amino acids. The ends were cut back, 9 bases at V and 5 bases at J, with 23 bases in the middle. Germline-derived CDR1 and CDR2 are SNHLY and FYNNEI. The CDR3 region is CASSLSTGASDEQYF. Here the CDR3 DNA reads TGTGCCAGTTCCCTCTCAACGGGGGCATCCGACGAGCAGTACTTC.

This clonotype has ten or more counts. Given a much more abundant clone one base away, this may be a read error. The CDR3 region has the DNA TGTGCCAGCAGCGTAGAGGGACAGGGAGAATCACCCCCCCACTTT. Its translation: CASSVEGQGESPPHF. The V call is TRBV9, the J call TRBJ1-6; 9 bases line up with TRBD1. Germline CDR1 reads SGDLS; CDR2 reads YYNGEE. The CDR3 spans 15 residues.

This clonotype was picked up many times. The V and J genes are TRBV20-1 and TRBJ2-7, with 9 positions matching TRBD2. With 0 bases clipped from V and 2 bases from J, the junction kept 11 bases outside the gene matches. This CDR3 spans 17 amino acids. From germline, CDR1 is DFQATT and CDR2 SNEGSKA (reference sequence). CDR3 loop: CSARDYAGASGAYEQYF. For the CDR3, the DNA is TGCAGTGCTAGAGATTACGCAGGGGCTAGCGGGGCCTACGAGCAGTACTTC.

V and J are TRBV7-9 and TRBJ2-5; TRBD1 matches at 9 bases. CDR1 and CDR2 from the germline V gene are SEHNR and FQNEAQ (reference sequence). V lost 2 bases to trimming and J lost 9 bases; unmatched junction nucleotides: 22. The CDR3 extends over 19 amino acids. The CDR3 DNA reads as TGTGCCAGCAGCTTATTCCCGGGACAGGGAAGGGATAGCAATCAGCCCCAGTACTTC. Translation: CASSLFPGQGRDSNQPQYF.